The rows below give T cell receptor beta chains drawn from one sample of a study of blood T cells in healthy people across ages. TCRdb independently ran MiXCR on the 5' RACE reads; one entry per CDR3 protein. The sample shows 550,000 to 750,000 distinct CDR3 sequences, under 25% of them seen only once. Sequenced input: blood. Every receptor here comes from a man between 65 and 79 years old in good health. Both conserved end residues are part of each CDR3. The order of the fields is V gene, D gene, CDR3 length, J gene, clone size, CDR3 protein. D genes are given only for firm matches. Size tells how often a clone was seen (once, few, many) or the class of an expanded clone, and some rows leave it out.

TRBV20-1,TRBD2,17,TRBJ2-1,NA,CSAISSGRPISYNEQFF
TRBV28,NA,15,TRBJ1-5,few,CASSSRGGAPRPQHF
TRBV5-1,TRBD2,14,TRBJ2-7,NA,CASSDGRVTGEQYF
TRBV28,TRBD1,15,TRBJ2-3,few,CASSRDRTFTDTQYF
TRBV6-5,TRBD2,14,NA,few,CASSPGLASSEQFF
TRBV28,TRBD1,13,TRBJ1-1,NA,CAASLYNRGEAFF
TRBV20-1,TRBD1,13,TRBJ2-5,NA,CGASRGRAETQYF
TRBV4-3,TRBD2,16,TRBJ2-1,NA,CASSQDTSGRPDERFF
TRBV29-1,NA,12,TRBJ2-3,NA,CSVVEATDTQYF
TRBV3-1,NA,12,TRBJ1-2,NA,CASSQSGAGYTF
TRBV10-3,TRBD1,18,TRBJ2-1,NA,CAISGLTPDRGRTNEQFF
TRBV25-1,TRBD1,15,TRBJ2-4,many,CASSENKGQKNIQYF
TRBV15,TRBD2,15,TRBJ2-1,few,CATSPELAGYNEQFF
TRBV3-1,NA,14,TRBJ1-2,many,CASSQDLADGGYTF
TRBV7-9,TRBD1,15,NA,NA,CASSLESGQAVEQYF
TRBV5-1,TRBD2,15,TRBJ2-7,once,CASSSGIAGKYEQHF
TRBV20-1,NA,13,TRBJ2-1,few,CSASGATYNEQFF